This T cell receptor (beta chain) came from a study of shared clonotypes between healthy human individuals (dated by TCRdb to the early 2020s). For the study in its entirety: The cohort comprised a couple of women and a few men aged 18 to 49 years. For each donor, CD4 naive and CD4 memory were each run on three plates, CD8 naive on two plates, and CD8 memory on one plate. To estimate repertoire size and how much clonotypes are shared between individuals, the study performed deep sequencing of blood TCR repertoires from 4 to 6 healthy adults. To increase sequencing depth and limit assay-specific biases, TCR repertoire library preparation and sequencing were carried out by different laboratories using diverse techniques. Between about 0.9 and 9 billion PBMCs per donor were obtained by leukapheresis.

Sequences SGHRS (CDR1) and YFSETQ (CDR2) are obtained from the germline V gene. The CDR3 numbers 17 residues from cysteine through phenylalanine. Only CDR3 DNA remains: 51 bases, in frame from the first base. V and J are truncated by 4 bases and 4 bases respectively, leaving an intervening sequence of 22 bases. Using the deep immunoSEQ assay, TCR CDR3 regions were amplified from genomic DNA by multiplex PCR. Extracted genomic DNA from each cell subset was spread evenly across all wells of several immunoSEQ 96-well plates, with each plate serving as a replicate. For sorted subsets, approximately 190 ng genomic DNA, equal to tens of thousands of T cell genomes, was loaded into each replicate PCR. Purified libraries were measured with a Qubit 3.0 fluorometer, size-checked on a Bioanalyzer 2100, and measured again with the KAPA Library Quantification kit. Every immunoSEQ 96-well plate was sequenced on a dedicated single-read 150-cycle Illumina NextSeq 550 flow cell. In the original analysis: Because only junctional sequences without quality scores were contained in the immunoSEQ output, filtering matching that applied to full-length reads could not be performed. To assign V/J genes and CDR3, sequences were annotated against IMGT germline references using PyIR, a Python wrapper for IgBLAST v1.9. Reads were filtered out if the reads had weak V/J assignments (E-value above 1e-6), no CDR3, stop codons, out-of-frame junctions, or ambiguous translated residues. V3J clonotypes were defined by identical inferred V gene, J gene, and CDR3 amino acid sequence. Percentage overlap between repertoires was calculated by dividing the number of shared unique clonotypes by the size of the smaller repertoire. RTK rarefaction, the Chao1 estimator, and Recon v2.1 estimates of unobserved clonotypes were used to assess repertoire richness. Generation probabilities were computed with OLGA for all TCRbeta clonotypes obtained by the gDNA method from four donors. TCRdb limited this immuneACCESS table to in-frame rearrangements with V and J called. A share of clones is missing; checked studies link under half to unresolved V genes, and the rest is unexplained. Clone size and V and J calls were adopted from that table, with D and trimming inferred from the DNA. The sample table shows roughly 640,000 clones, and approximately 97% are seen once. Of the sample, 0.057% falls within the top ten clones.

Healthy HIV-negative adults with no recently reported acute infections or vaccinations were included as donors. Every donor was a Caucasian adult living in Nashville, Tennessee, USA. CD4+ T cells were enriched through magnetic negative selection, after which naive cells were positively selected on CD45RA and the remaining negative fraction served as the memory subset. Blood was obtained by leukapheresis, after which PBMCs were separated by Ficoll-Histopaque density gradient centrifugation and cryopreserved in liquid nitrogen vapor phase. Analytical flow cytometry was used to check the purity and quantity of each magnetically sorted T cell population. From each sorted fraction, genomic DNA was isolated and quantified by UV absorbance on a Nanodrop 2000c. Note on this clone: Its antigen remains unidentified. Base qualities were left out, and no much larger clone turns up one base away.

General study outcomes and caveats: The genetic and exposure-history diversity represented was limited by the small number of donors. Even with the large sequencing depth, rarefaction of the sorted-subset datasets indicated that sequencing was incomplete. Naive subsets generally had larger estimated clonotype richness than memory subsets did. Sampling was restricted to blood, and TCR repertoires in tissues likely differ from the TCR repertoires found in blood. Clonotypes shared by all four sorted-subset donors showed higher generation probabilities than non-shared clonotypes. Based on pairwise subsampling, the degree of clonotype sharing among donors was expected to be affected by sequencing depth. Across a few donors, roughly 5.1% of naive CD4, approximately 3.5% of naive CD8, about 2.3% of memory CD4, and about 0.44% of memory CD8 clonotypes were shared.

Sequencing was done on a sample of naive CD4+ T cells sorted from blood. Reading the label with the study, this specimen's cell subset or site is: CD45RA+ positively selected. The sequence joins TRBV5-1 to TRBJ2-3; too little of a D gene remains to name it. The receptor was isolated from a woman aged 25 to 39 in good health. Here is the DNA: TGCGCCAGCAGCCGCGAAGCGAGCGTCCTCCCCGCAGATACGCAGTATTTT. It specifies CASSREASVLPADTQYF.